These T cell receptor beta chains were read from a single sample in a study of blood T cell repertoires in COVID-19. Libraries were prepared by immunoSEQ multiplex PCR; TCRdb keeps only in-frame clonotypes and omits some of them. This sample has just under 90,000 clones, with about 91% found just once. The sequenced material came from peripheral blood. Receptor source: a man aged 55 to 70 with acute or convalescent COVID-19. CDR3s include the opening cysteine and the closing phenylalanine or tryptophan. D genes are given only for firm matches. Some rows mark clone size as missing; the rest say once, few, many or name a class of expanded clone.

j_call | d_call | v_call | cdr3_length | clone_size | cdr3_nt | cdr3_aa
TRBJ1-6 | TRBD1 | TRBV13 | 15 | few | TGTGCCAGCACCCACGCCGGGACAGGGTCTTCACCCCTCCACTTT | CASTHAGTGSSPLHF
TRBJ2-7 | . | TRBV5-1 | 11 | . | TGCGCCAGCAGCTTGACGGGCGAGCAGTACTTC | CASSLTGEQYF
TRBJ1-2 | . | TRBV7-9 | 12 | . | TGTGCCAGCAGCGGGGGGTTGTATGGCTACACCTTC | CASSGGLYGYTF
TRBJ2-2 | TRBD1 | TRBV3-1/TRBV3-2 | 14 | . | TGTACCAGCAGCCAAGGACAGGGGACCGGGGAGCTGTTTTTT | CTSSQGQGTGELFF
TRBJ1-5 | . | TRBV3-1/TRBV3-2 | 13 | . | TGTGCCAGCAGCGGGACTGCCAATCAGCCCCAGCATTTT | CASSGTANQPQHF
TRBJ2-3 | TRBD2 | TRBV7-9 | 16 | . | TGTGCCAGCAGCTATACTAGCGGGGGGGCTACAGATACGCAGTATTTT | CASSYTSGGATDTQYF
TRBJ2-1 | . | TRBV5-5 | 13 | once | TGTGCCAGCAGCTTTTGGAGCTTCAATGAGCAGTTCTTC | CASSFWSFNEQFF
TRBJ2-5 | TRBD1 | TRBV9 | 15 | . | TGTGCCAGCAGCTCCGGGACAGTGTACCAAGAGACCCAGTACTTC | CASSSGTVYQETQYF
TRBJ2-5 | . | TRBV30 | 14 | . | TGTGCCTGGAGTGTTTTAGCGTTACAAGAGACCCAGTACTTC | CAWSVLALQETQYF
TRBJ2-5 | TRBD1 | TRBV11-1 | 14 | . | TGTGCCAGCAGCCCAGACCAGGGGGCAGAGACCCAGTACTTC | CASSPDQGAETQYF
TRBJ1-6 | . | TRBV4-1 | 17 | . | TGCGCCAGCAGCCAAGATCGAGGCAGCTCCTATAATTCACCCCTCCACTTT | CASSQDRGSSYNSPLHF
TRBJ1-1 | . | TRBV3-1/TRBV3-2 | 13 | . | TGTGCCAGCAGGAACAGGCTGAACACTGAAGCTTTCTTT | CASRNRLNTEAFF
TRBJ2-7 | . | TRBV4-1 | 16 | few | TGCGCCAGCAGCCAAGATAGCCCAGGGATCTCCTACGAGCAGTACTTC | CASSQDSPGISYEQYF
TRBJ2-1 | TRBD2 | TRBV9 | 15 | . | TGTGCCAGCAGCTCACTTGGACTAGCTTACAATGAGCAGTTCTTC | CASSSLGLAYNEQFF
TRBJ1-3 | . | TRBV6-1 | 18 | once | TGTGCCAGCAGTGAAGCAGGGCAGGGGTATAATCCCGGAAACACCATATATTTT | CASSEAGQGYNPGNTIYF